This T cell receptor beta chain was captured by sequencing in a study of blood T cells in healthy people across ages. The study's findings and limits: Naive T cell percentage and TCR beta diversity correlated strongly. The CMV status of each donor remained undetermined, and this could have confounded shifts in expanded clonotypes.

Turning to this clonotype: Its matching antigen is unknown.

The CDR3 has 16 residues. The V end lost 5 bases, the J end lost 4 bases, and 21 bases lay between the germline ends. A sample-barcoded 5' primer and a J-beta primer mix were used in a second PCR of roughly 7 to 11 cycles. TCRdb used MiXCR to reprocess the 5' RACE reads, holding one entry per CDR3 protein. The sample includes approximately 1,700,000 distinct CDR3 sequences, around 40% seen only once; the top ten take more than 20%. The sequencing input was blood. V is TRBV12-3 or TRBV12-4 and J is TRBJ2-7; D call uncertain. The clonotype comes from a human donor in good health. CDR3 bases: TGTGCCAGCAGTAACCCCCCCTGGAAGGGAATGTACGAGCAGTACTTC. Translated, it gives CASSNPPWKGMYEQYF.